This T cell receptor (beta chain) derives from a study of shared clonotypes between healthy human individuals. Study overall: Each donor's CD4 naive and CD4 memory cells filled three plates apiece, CD8 naive two, and CD8 memory one.

Note on this clone: Its antigen is currently unknown.

V was trimmed by 5 bases and J by 8 bases, leaving 18 bases between them. The CDR3 sequence is 14 residues long. Germline V lookup: CDR1 SGHTA, CDR2 FQGNSA. Study-level findings and limits: Rarefaction analysis demonstrated incomplete sorted-subset sequencing notwithstanding large depth. Sampling was confined to blood; repertoires within tissues likely differ. Non-shared clonotypes showed lower generation probabilities than clonotypes common to all four donors.

TCRdb's copy holds only in-frame clones and misses some; the assay was immunoSEQ multiplex PCR. The table lists around 350,000 clones, less than 75% of them singletons. Sequencing used memory CD4+ T cells sorted from blood. Subset in this sample: CD45RA-negative fraction. The receptor was derived from a man under 40 in good health. The V gene is TRBV7-2, the J gene TRBJ1-2, with a possible D match to TRBD1 (5 bases). CDR3 sequence (DNA): TGTGCCAGCAGCCCCTGGAGGCAGGGAGCGGGCTACACCTTC. As protein: CASSPWRQGAGYTF.